The T cell receptor beta chain described here comes from a study of a mutant IDH1 vaccine in newly diagnosed glioma. Study context: Beforehand, treatment had been radiotherapy, temozolomide, or both; the majority received both.

Study-level findings and limits: Changes in top peripheral clonotypes did not appear linked to pseudoprogression.

The germline CDR1 and CDR2 sequences are LNHDA and SQIVND (reference sequence). This CDR3 spans 15 amino acids. V was trimmed by 6 bases and J by 7 bases, leaving 21 bases between them. Documented time point: baseline, week 1 (first vaccination visit). Regarding treatment: pre-vaccination baseline after standard-of-care therapy. Sequencing was performed with immunoSEQ multiplex PCR; in TCRdb, only in-frame clones are kept and a portion is missing. The sample gives some 60,000 clones, about nine tenths of which show up once; about 2.7% is in the top ten. Concerning this clone: Antigen specificity is unknown.

The source of this sequence is a man between 45 and 60 years old with glioma. The rearrangement links TRBV19 to TRBJ1-2, with D possibly being TRBD1 (6 bases). The source was PBMCs, collected from a glioma patient treated with radiotherapy, temozolomide or both. The CDR3, as DNA: TGTGCCAGTAGGCCAGCGGGGGGGGCCACCGGTGGCTACACCTTC. As protein: CASRPAGGATGGYTF.